This entry describes one T cell receptor (beta chain). CDR1 MNHEY and CDR2 SVGAGI come from the germline V gene. The CDR3 is 14 residues long. Trimming took off 5 bases at V and 5 bases at J, with 15 bases between the two ends. Original data processing: Using reference gene primer amplification, nucleated cell counts were estimated. TCRdb's table, derived via immunoSEQ multiplex PCR, lists solely in-frame clones and lacks some. V, J and clone size are taken as reported in that table, and D and trimming were inferred from the DNA itself. The sample includes roughly 120,000 clones, around 78% of them seen just once. These data come from a study of blood T cell repertoires in COVID-19. Study details: Both acute and convalescent COVID-19 samples were obtained from the United States, Italy and Spain. From T cells, B-cell-depleted T cells, or PBMCs came the material, which was cDNA or gDNA.

The clonotype was recovered from a man aged 25 to 40 with acute or convalescent COVID-19. Sequencing was performed on peripheral blood. The chain joins TRBV6-5 to TRBJ1-2, with D perhaps TRBD1 (6 bases). The CDR3 nucleotides are TGTGCCAGCAGTAGAGCTCCTAGGGGGTATGGCTACACCTTC. It encodes CASSRAPRGYGYTF.